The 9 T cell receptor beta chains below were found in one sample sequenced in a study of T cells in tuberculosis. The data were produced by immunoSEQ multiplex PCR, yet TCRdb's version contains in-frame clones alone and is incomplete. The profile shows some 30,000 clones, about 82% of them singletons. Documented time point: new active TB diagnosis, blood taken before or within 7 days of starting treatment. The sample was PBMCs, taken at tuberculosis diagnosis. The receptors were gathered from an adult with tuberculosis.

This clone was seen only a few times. CDR3 nucleotide sequence: TGTGCCAGCAGTTTAGCCCACCCAGGGAACACTGAAGCTTTCTTT. It translates to CASSLAHPGNTEAFF. V is TRBV28 and J is TRBJ1-1; D remains unclear. V lost 2 bases to trimming and J lost 1 base, with 11 bases between them. Looked up from germline, CDR1 is MDHEN and CDR2 is SYDVKM. The CDR3 spans 15 residues.

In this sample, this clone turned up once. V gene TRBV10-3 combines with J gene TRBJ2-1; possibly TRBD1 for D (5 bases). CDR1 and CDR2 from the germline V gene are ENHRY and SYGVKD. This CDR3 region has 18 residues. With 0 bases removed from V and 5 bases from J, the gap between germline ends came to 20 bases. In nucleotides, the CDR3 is TGTGCCATCAGTGAGTCGAGAGCCCCGTGGCAGGGTCACAATGAGCAGTTCTTC. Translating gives CAISESRAPWQGHNEQFF.

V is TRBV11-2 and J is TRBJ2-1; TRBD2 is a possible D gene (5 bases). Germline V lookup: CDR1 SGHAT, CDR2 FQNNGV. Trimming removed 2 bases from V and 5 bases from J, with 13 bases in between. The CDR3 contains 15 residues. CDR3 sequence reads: CASSLQERVNNEQFF. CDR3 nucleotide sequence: TGTGCCAGCAGCTTACAGGAGAGGGTGAACAATGAGCAGTTCTTC.

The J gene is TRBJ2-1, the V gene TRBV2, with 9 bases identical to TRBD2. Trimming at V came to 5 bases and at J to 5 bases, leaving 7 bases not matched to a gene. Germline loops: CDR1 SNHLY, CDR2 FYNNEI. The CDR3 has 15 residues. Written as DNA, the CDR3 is TGTGCCAGCAGTCTGAGCGGGGGGCCGGACAATGAGCAGTTCTTC. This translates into CASSLSGGPDNEQFF.

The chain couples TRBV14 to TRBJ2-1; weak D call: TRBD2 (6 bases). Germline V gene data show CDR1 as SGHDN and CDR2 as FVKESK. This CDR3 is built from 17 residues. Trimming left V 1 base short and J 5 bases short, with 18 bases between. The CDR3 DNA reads TGTGCCAGCAGCCAAGCGATTTGGACTTGGGGGGACAATGAGCAGTTCTTC. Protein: CASSQAIWTWGDNEQFF.

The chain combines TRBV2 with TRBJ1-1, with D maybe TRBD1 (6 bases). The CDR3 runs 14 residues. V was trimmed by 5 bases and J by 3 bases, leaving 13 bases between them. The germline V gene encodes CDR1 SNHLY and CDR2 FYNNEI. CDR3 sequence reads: CASSLTGSDTEAFF. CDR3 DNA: TGTGCCAGCAGTCTAACAGGGTCTGACACTGAAGCTTTCTTT.

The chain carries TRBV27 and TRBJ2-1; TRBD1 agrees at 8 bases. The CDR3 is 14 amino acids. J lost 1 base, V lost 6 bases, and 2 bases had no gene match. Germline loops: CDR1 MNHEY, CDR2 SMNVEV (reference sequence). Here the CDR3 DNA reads TGTGCCAGCAGCCGACAGGGGTCCTACAATGAGCAGTTCTTC. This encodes CASSRQGSYNEQFF.

In nucleotides, the CDR3 is TGTGCCAGCAGCGGACCCCGTTTTGTGGCCCGGGATGAGCAGTTCTTC. It translates to CASSGPRFVARDEQFF. The chain is built from TRBV9 and TRBJ2-1; no reliable D call. Between the trimmed V and J ends, which lost 3 bases and 8 bases, there was a span of 21 bases. The CDR3 has 16 residues. Germline assignment: CDR1 SGDLS and CDR2 YYNGEE.

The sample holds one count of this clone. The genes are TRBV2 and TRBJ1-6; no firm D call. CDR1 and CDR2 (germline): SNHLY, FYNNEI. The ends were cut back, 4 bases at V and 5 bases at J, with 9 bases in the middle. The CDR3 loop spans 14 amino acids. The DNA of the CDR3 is TGTGCCAGCAGTGTGAAAACGGATAATTCACCCCTCCACTTT. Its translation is CASSVKTDNSPLHF.